One sample yielded the 25 T cell receptor beta chains listed below, sequenced in a study of T-cell reconstitution after alpha-beta-depleted transplantation in children. Unique molecular identifiers were incorporated into the prepared TCRbeta library. One entry per CDR3 protein, called by TCRdb with MiXCR from the PCR reads. Of about 980,000 distinct CDR3 sequences in the sample, about 29% are singletons; the top ten hold more than 25%. The sequences come from PBMCs, mostly from graft donor cells, collected 360 days after TCRalphabeta/CD19-depleted stem cell transplant. The receptors come from a boy younger than two who had a stem cell transplant for SCID, so the T cells may come from the graft donor.

This clonotype was counted a few times. CDR3 DNA sequence: TGCAGTGCTAGTGGGGGCCCGATTCGGGAAAAACTGTTTTTT. Translating it yields CSASGGPIREKLFF. V and J are TRBV20-1 and TRBJ1-4; perhaps TRBD1 as D (6 bases). Between the trimmed V and J ends, which lost 3 bases and 8 bases, there was a span of 16 bases. The V gene's germline CDR1 is DFQATT and CDR2 SNEGSKA (reference sequence). This CDR3 is 14 amino acids long.

This clonotype is a singleton in its sample. The chain is built from TRBV20-1 and TRBJ1-4; D ambiguous. The V and J ends lost 3 bases and 14 bases respectively, with 19 bases between them. CDR1 DFQATT and CDR2 SNEGSKA come from the germline V gene (reference sequence). The CDR3 is made up of 13 amino acids. The CDR3 DNA sequence: TGCAGTGCTAGCCTTGATCAAAGTGGGCGTCTGTTTTTT. It encodes CSASLDQSGRLFF.

This clonotype was observed a few times. The chain links TRBV4-1 to TRBJ2-7, with D maybe TRBD1 (5 bases). Germline V gene sequence: CDR1 MGHRA, CDR2 YSYEKL. The CDR3 spans 13 residues. V dropped 5 bases and J dropped 2 bases, with 10 bases sitting between them. DNA of the CDR3: TGCGCCAGCAGCTCGGACAAGGCCTACGAGCAGTACTTC. As protein: CASSSDKAYEQYF.

The chain carries TRBV5-1 and TRBJ1-1; 7 bases agree with TRBD1. V gave up 1 base and J gave up 3 bases; unmatched junction bases: 9. Germline V gives CDR1 SGHRS, CDR2 YFSETQ. This CDR3 region has 16 residues. The chain's CDR3 is CASSLLGGVSDTEAFF. The CDR3 DNA sequence: TGCGCCAGCAGCTTGTTAGGGGGCGTGTCCGACACTGAAGCTTTCTTT. The whole variable domain, filled in from reference TRBV5-1 and TRBJ1-1, reads KAGVTQTPRYLIKTRGQQVTLSCSPISGHRSVSWYQQTPGQGLQFLFEYFSETQRNKGNFPGRFSGRQFSNSRSEMNVSTLELGDSALYLCASSLLGGVSDTEAFFGQGTRLTVV.

This clonotype was counted a few times. V is TRBV12-3 or TRBV12-4 and J is TRBJ1-1, with D uncertain. Trimming took 7 bases from V and 0 from J, leaving 12 bases between them. The CDR3 spans 14 residues. CDR3 DNA sequence: TGTGCCAGCACCACGGCCTTCATGAACACTGAAGCTTTCTTT. Translated: CASTTAFMNTEAFF.

The chain uses TRBV11-2 and TRBJ2-1, with D perhaps matching TRBD2 (5 bases). V gave up 6 bases and J gave up 4 bases, with 16 bases separating them. This CDR3 region has 15 residues. Germline CDR1 SGHAT, CDR2 FQNNGV. In nucleotides, the CDR3 is TGTGCCAGCAGTTCTAGCCCGTCCCCATACAATGAGCAGTTCTTC. Protein product: CASSSSPSPYNEQFF.

This clonotype came up a few times. A read error may produce the germline difference seen at one junction end. This chain uses TRBV2 with TRBJ2-7, with D maybe TRBD1 (5 bases). The CDR3 is 16 residues long. CDR1 SNHLY and CDR2 FYNNEI come from the germline V gene. CDR3 in amino acids: CASREGANRARYEQYF. The DNA of the CDR3 is TGTGCCAGCAGGGAAGGGGCCAACAGAGCGCGGTACGAGCAGTACTTC.

The chain carries TRBV12-3 or TRBV12-4 and TRBJ2-3; D remains ambiguous. The CDR3 spans 13 residues. Trimming took 5 bases from V and 5 from J, leaving 11 bases between them. This CDR3 reads CASSLEVVDTQYF. The CDR3 nucleotides read TGTGCCAGCAGTCTCGAAGTTGTAGATACGCAGTATTTT.

The CDR3 is CASSQDPERGRYF. CDR3 DNA sequence: TGCGCCAGCAGCCAAGATCCGGAGAGGGGGAGGTACTTC. The chain carries TRBV4-1 and TRBJ2-7; weak D call: TRBD1 (6 bases). The germline gives CDR1 MGHRA, CDR2 YSYEKL. The V and J ends lost 0 bases and 12 bases respectively, with 15 bases between them. CDR3 length equals 13 residues.

V gene TRBV6-5 combines with J gene TRBJ2-3; tentative D call: TRBD1 (6 bases). The CDR3 has 13 amino acids. V lost 4 bases to trimming and J lost 4 bases, with 9 bases between them. Germline V gives CDR1 MNHEY, CDR2 SVGAGI. The CDR3 nucleotides are TGTGCCAGCAGTTTTCAGGGGCCAGATACGCAGTATTTT. Encoded protein: CASSFQGPDTQYF.

The chain has TRBV24-1 and TRBJ2-3; D not resolved. Trimming left V 4 bases short and J 2 bases short, with 6 bases between. The CDR3 is 13 amino acids. CDR1 is KGHDR and CDR2 is SFDVKD in the germline V gene. CDR3 DNA sequence: TGTGCCACCAGTGACCTGCACACAGATACGCAGTATTTT. This encodes CATSDLHTDTQYF.

As to this clonotype: One end of the junction is discordant with germline, which a read error may explain. The rearrangement joins TRBV5-1 to TRBJ1-1; unclear D gene. The CDR3 consists of 14 residues. CDR1 SGHRS and CDR2 YFSETQ come from the germline V gene. The chain's CDR3 is CASSLERLNTEAFF. The CDR3 nucleotides are TGTGCCAGCAGCTTAGAGAGGTTGAACACTGAAGCTTTCTTT.

The table lists this clonotype with many counts. The chain carries TRBV2 and TRBJ1-1, with unresolved D. The CDR3 extends over 13 amino acids. CDR1 is SNHLY, CDR2 FYNNEI, per germline. V was trimmed by 7 bases and J by 1 base, leaving 10 bases between them. The CDR3 DNA sequence: TGTGCCAGCACCGACCTAGCGAACACTGAAGCTTTCTTT. Translated: CASTDLANTEAFF.

As for this clonotype: The junction departs from the called germline gene at one end, perhaps through a read error. This chain uses TRBV29-1 with TRBJ1-1; D not resolved. The CDR3 sequence is 12 residues long. Germline V gene lookup returns CDR1 SQVTM and CDR2 ANQGSEA. The CDR3 sequence: CSVEVESGGSRF. For the CDR3, the DNA is TGCAGCGTTGAAGTCGAGTCGGGAGGGAGTCGGTTT. Full variable domain (outside the CDR3, taken from reference TRBV29-1 and TRBJ1-1): SAVISQKPSRDICQRGTSLTIQCQVDSQVTMMFWYRQQPGQSLTLIATANQGSEATYESGFVIDKFPISRPNLTFSTLTVSNMSPEDSSIYLCSVEVESGGSRFGQGTRLTVV.

The sample holds a few counts of this clonotype. This CDR3 is CSVVCEGEETQYF. For the CDR3, the DNA is TGCAGCGTTGTATGCGAAGGGGAGGAGACCCAGTACTTC. V gene TRBV29-1 combines with J gene TRBJ2-5; either TRBD1 or TRBD2 may fit D (5 bases each). The V gene's germline CDR1 is SQVTM and CDR2 ANQGSEA. The CDR3 is 13 residues long. V gave up 4 bases and J gave up 5 bases, with 14 bases separating them.

The chain joins TRBV19 to TRBJ2-1, with a tentative D call TRBD1 (5 bases). Per the germline V gene, CDR1 is LNHDA and CDR2 is SQIVND (reference sequence). This CDR3 region has 11 residues. V was pared by 3 bases and J by 9 bases, with 6 bases between. As DNA, the CDR3 is TGTGCCAGTAGTATGGGGCTTGAGCAGTTCTTC. The encoded protein is CASSMGLEQFF.

The table lists this clonotype with many counts. CDR3 nucleotides: TGCGCCAGCAGCCGGGACAGGGAGGGTGAGCAGTACTTC. It codes for CASSRDREGEQYF. J is TRBJ2-7 and V is TRBV5-1; 9 bases are a match to TRBD1. The CDR3 covers 13 residues. Germline lookup yields CDR1 SGHRS and CDR2 YFSETQ. Unmatched junction bases numbered 6, after V lost 4 bases and J lost 7 bases.

This clonotype was seen a handful of times. This chain links TRBV29-1 with TRBJ2-3; 11 positions agree with TRBD2. After removal of 2 bases from V and 0 bases from J, the junction contained 4 bases not matched to a gene. The CDR3 sequence is 16 residues long. Germline-derived CDR1 and CDR2 are SQVTM and ANQGSEA. CDR3 sequence (DNA): TGCAGCGTTGAACCACTAGCGGGGGCTAGCACAGATACGCAGTATTTT. Protein sequence: CSVEPLAGASTDTQYF.

CDR3: CASTPSHSGNTIYF. Written as DNA, the CDR3 is TGTGCCAGCACCCCCTCACACTCTGGAAACACCATATATTTT. The genes are TRBV12-3 or TRBV12-4 and TRBJ1-3; unclear D gene. The CDR3 has 14 residues. V shed 7 bases and J shed 0 bases, with 10 bases lying between them.

This clonotype was counted a few times. The chain links TRBV24-1 to TRBJ2-5, with a weak D call TRBD1 (5 bases). Trimming pared 5 bases from V and 5 bases from J, leaving 8 bases between. This CDR3 has 12 amino acids. The germline gives CDR1 KGHDR, CDR2 SFDVKD. This CDR3 is CATSAPGETQYF. Here the CDR3 DNA reads TGTGCCACCAGTGCCCCAGGGGAGACCCAGTACTTC.

V is TRBV15 and J is TRBJ2-3, with 9 bases aligning to TRBD2. There are 17 residues in the CDR3. With 5 bases clipped from V and 4 bases from J, the junction kept 13 bases outside the gene matches. Germline assignment: CDR1 LNHNV and CDR2 YYDKDF (reference sequence). Here the CDR3 DNA reads TGTGCCACCAGCCCCGGAGGGCGGGGGGGAGTCGCAGATACGCAGTATTTT. Protein: CATSPGGRGGVADTQYF.

The gene calls are TRBV5-6 and TRBJ2-2; D gene unclear. Looked up from germline, CDR1 is SGHDT and CDR2 is YYEEEE. The length of the CDR3 is 15 residues. Trimming left V 1 base short and J 6 bases short, with 13 bases between. The CDR3 region is CASSLFARVAGELFF. The DNA of the CDR3 is TGTGCCAGCAGCTTGTTCGCCAGAGTAGCCGGGGAGCTGTTTTTT.

V gene TRBV4-2 combines with J gene TRBJ2-1; 10 positions match TRBD2. V dropped 2 bases and J dropped 5; count of bases not matched to a gene: 9. CDR1 is LGHNA and CDR2 is YNFKEQ in the germline V gene. The CDR3 totals 17 residues. The CDR3 loop is CASSQPTLAGFHNEQFF. CDR3 bases: TGTGCCAGCAGCCAACCTACACTAGCGGGGTTTCACAATGAGCAGTTCTTC.

This clonotype was picked up a small number of times. This chain joins TRBV3-1 and TRBJ2-2, with 8 positions matching TRBD2. In germline, CDR1 is LGHDT, CDR2 YNNKEL (reference sequence). The CDR3 has 15 amino acids. After removal of 3 bases from V and 7 bases from J, the junction contained 7 bases not matched to a gene. The CDR3 DNA is TGTGCCAGCAGCCAGATGGGACTAGGACACGGGGAGCTGTTTTTT. Its protein is CASSQMGLGHGELFF.

This clonotype was seen only a few times. V usage is TRBV5-1 and J usage is TRBJ2-3, with 9 bases that match TRBD1. The CDR3 spans 15 residues. Germline CDR1 SGHRS, CDR2 YFSETQ. Unmatched junction bases numbered 7, after V lost 3 bases and J lost 5 bases. The CDR3 DNA reads as TGCGCCAGCAGCTGGAAGGGACAGGGAGGAGATACGCAGTATTTT. It yields the protein CASSWKGQGGDTQYF.